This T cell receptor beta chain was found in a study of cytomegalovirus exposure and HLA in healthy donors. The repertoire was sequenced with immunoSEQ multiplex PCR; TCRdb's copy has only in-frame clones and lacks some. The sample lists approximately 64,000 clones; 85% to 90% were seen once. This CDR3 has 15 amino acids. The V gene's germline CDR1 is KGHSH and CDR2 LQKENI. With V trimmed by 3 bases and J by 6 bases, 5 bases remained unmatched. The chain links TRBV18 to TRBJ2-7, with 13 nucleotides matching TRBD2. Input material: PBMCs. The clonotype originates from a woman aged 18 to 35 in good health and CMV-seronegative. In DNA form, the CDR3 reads TGTGCCAGCTCACCCCGGACTAGCGGGAGATCCGAGCAGTACTTC. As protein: CASSPRTSGRSEQYF.